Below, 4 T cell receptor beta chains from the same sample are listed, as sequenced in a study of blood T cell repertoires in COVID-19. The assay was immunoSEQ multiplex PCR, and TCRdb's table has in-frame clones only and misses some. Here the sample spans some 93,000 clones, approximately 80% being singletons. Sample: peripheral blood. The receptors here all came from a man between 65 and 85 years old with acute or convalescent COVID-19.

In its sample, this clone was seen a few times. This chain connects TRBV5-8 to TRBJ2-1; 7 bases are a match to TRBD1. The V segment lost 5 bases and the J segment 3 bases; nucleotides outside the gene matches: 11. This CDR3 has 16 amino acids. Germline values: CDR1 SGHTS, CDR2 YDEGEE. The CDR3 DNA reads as TGTGCCAGCAGAGACCAACAGGGGTCGTACTACAATGAGCAGTTCTTC. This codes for CASRDQQGSYYNEQFF.

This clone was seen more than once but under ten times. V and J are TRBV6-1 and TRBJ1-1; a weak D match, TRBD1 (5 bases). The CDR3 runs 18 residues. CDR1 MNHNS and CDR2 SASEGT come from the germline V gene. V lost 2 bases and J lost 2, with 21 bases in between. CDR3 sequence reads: CASSEIDGRIWTNTEAFF. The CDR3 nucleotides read TGTGCCAGCAGTGAAATCGACGGACGGATTTGGACAAACACTGAAGCTTTCTTT.

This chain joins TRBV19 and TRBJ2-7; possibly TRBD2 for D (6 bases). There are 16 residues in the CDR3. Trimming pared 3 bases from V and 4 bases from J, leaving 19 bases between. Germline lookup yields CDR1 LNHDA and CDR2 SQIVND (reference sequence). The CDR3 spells CASSMYTRGSGYEQYF. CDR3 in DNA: TGTGCCAGTAGTATGTATACTCGGGGGAGCGGGTACGAGCAGTACTTC.

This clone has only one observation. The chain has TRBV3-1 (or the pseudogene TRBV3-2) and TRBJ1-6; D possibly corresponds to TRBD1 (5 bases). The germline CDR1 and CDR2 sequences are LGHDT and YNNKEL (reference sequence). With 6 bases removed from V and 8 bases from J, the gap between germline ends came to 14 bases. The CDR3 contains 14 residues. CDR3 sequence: CASRTGGVHSPLHF. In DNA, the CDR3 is TGTGCCAGCAGAACGGGAGGGGTTCATTCACCCCTCCACTTT.